Presented here are 22 T cell receptor beta chains from one specimen sequenced in a study of T cells in Graves' hyperthyroidism and ophthalmopathy. Amplified regions were TCR beta CDR3 sequences from RNA transcripts. The TCR CDR3 was amplified in a first-round RT-PCR using the HTBI primer set. TCRdb re-called the multiplex PCR reads with MiXCR, one entry per CDR3 protein. The repertoire holds 500,000 to 650,000 distinct CDR3 sequences, with over 15% as singletons. Sequencing was carried out using blood. The source is a woman under 30 with Graves' ophthalmopathy.

This clonotype occurred once. The genes are TRBV7-9 and TRBJ2-4, with D perhaps assigned TRBD1 or TRBD2 (5 bases each). V dropped 4 bases and J dropped 7 bases, with 14 bases sitting between them. The CDR3 runs 14 residues. Germline V gene sequence: CDR1 SEHNR, CDR2 FQNEAQ (reference sequence). The CDR3 DNA sequence: TGTGCCAGCAGCTCCTCCCAGGGAGATAACATTCAGTACTTC. Its protein is CASSSSQGDNIQYF.

This clonotype came up many times. This chain links TRBV3-1 with TRBJ2-1; no reliable D call. CDR1 and CDR2 from the germline V gene are LGHDT and YNNKEL (reference sequence). The CDR3 runs 15 residues. Trimming left V 4 bases short and J 10 bases short, with 20 bases between. CDR3 loop: CASSPSPLRADEQFF. The CDR3 DNA sequence: TGTGCCAGCAGCCCGTCCCCTCTCCGGGCCGACGAGCAGTTCTTC.

This clonotype was seen at least ten times. V gene TRBV3-1 combines with J gene TRBJ2-5; no firm D call. This CDR3 comprises 12 residues. Trimming stripped 5 bases from V and 5 bases from J, with 9 bases between. From germline, CDR1 is LGHDT and CDR2 YNNKEL (reference sequence). For the CDR3, the DNA is TGTGCCAGCAGCGCCGGGTTGGAGACCCAGTACTTC. Protein: CASSAGLETQYF.

At least ten counts were recorded for this clonotype. This chain connects TRBV11-1 to TRBJ1-2; D uncertain. There are 14 residues in the CDR3. With 5 bases removed from V and 4 bases from J, the gap between germline ends came to 14 bases. Germline CDR1 and CDR2: SGHAT and FQDESV (reference sequence). The CDR3 DNA is TGTGCCAGCAGCCACCCGGACTTACTCTATGGCTACACCTTC. Translating it yields CASSHPDLLYGYTF.

There are a few counts of this clonotype. The gene calls are TRBV9 and TRBJ2-1; no clear D. The CDR3 consists of 15 residues. The germline CDR1 and CDR2 sequences are SGDLS and YYNGEE. V dropped 0 bases and J dropped 7 bases, with 14 bases sitting between them. The CDR3 DNA sequence: TGTGCCAGCAGCGTAGTTAGTAGTTTAGGTAATGAGCAGTTCTTC. Residues: CASSVVSSLGNEQFF.

At least ten counts were recorded for this clonotype. The rearrangement uses TRBV15 and TRBJ2-5; perhaps TRBD1 as D (6 bases). Trimming removed 0 bases at V and 4 bases at J, with 12 bases between. The CDR3 consists of 15 residues. Germline V gene sequence: CDR1 LNHNV, CDR2 YYDKDF (reference sequence). CDR3 DNA sequence: TGTGCCACCAGCAGAGATTGGGGGCGAACAGAGACCCAGTACTTC. Protein: CATSRDWGRTETQYF.

The V and J genes are TRBV28 and TRBJ1-5; 9 nucleotides match TRBD1. There are 16 residues in the CDR3. The ends lost 2 bases at V and 6 bases at J; junction bases unmatched: 8. Germline V CDR1 and CDR2: MDHEN, SYDVKM. CDR3 nucleotides: TGTGCCAGCAGTTTAAGCCGCACAGGGGGCTTTCAGCCCCAGCATTTT. Translated: CASSLSRTGGFQPQHF.

V gene TRBV28 combines with J gene TRBJ1-2; 10 bases are shared with TRBD1. V shed 6 bases, J shed 4 bases, and the junction held 8 bases outside the gene matches. Germline values: CDR1 MDHEN, CDR2 SYDVKM. The CDR3 runs 15 residues. CDR3 sequence reads: CASSPTWTGGYGYTF. Here the CDR3 DNA reads TGTGCCAGCAGCCCGACGTGGACAGGGGGCTATGGCTACACCTTC.

This clonotype was counted only a few times. The chain recombines TRBV29-1 with TRBJ1-2; TRBD1 aligns across 12 bases. The CDR3 has 14 amino acids. The junction had 7 bases not matched to a gene; V was cut back by 3 bases and J by 8 bases. Germline CDR1 SQVTM, CDR2 ANQGSEA. The CDR3 here is CSVDPGQGAKGYTF. CDR3 bases: TGCAGCGTTGACCCGGGACAGGGGGCAAAGGGCTACACCTTC.

A single count supports this clonotype. A much bigger clone sits one base away, suggesting this may be a read error. This rearrangement joins TRBV7-3 to TRBJ2-1, with a weak D call TRBD1 (5 bases). Per germline, CDR1 SGHTA and CDR2 FQGTGA. The germline V and J ends were trimmed by 2 bases and 2 bases, with 10 bases remaining between them. The CDR3 spans 15 residues. The CDR3 loop reads CASSLGAVPYNEQFF. For the CDR3, the DNA is TGTGCCAGCAGCTTAGGGGCAGTCCCCTACAATGAGCAGTTCTTC.

This clonotype was seen at least ten times. V and J are TRBV27 and TRBJ2-7; 14 bases map to TRBD2. CDR1 and CDR2 (germline): MNHEY, SMNVEV (reference sequence). V was clipped by 3 bases and J by 4 bases; unmatched bases: 8. The CDR3 spans 17 residues. As DNA, the CDR3 is TGTGCCAGCAGTTTGCTTCCCGGGACTAGCGGGAGTTACGAGCAGTACTTC. This codes for CASSLLPGTSGSYEQYF.

This clonotype was counted ten times or more. The rearrangement links TRBV6-1 to TRBJ2-7; 7 bases fit TRBD1. Germline CDR1 reads MNHNS; CDR2 reads SASEGT. V lost 6 bases, J lost 3 bases, and 8 bases stayed unmatched. This CDR3 has 14 amino acids. The CDR3 DNA reads TGTGCCAGCAGATTTCAGGGGGTCGTCTACGAGCAGTACTTC. It translates to CASRFQGVVYEQYF.

Many counts were recorded for this clonotype. This sequence joins TRBV7-9 and TRBJ2-1; 10 bases match TRBD2. Trimming at V came to 5 bases and at J to 3 bases, leaving 1 base not matched to a gene. CDR3 length: 14 residues. Germline CDR1 SEHNR, CDR2 FQNEAQ (reference sequence). For the CDR3, the DNA is TGTGCCAGCAGCAGACTAGCGGGCTACAATGAGCAGTTCTTC. Translated: CASSRLAGYNEQFF. The whole variable domain, remainder taken from reference TRBV7-9 and TRBJ2-1, is DTGVSQNPRHKITKRGQNVTFRCDPISEHNRLYWYRQTLGQGPEFLTYFQNEAQLEKSRLLSDRFSAERPKGSFSTLEIQRTEQGDSAMYLCASSRLAGYNEQFFGPGTRLTVL.

This clonotype was counted ten times or more. The chain recombines TRBV28 with TRBJ1-1; D gene unclear. Between the trimmed V and J ends, which lost 3 bases and 0 bases, there was a span of 8 bases. This CDR3 region has 14 residues. Germline-derived CDR1 and CDR2 are MDHEN and SYDVKM. CDR3 amino acids: CASSFEELNTEAFF. CDR3 DNA: TGTGCCAGCAGTTTTGAGGAATTGAACACTGAAGCTTTCTTT.

Many counts were recorded for this clonotype. The gene calls are TRBV30 and TRBJ1-4, with no clear D. Germline loops: CDR1 GTSNPN, CDR2 SVGIG (reference sequence). This CDR3 is 14 amino acids long. With 3 bases removed from V and 8 bases from J, the gap between germline ends came to 16 bases. The CDR3 here is CAWRRARPKEKLFF. DNA for the CDR3: TGTGCCTGGAGGAGGGCGCGGCCGAAGGAAAAACTGTTTTTT. Combining the CDR3 with reference TRBV30 and TRBJ1-4 gives the whole variable domain SQTIHQWPATLVQPVGSPLSLECTVEGTSNPNLYWYRQAAGRGLQLLFYSVGIGQISSEVPQNLSASRPQDRQFILSSKKLLLSDSGFYLCAWRRARPKEKLFFGSGTQLSVL.

In this sample, this clonotype turned up many times. The genes are TRBV7-6 and TRBJ2-7; TRBD1 aligns across 8 bases. Germline V gene lookup returns CDR1 SGHVS and CDR2 FNYEAQ. The CDR3 contains 14 residues. After removal of 4 bases from V and 6 bases from J, the junction contained 8 bases not matched to a gene. This chain's CDR3 is CASSYSQGVGEQYF. DNA of the CDR3: TGTGCCAGCAGCTACTCACAGGGGGTTGGCGAGCAGTACTTC.

CDR3 loop: CAISDPGQGGPYEQYF. The CDR3 DNA reads as TGTGCCATCAGTGACCCCGGGCAGGGGGGGCCCTACGAGCAGTACTTC. This chain joins TRBV10-3 and TRBJ2-7; perhaps D is TRBD1 or TRBD2 (7 bases each). Trimming pared 3 bases from V and 2 bases from J, leaving 17 bases between. Per germline, CDR1 ENHRY and CDR2 SYGVKD. This CDR3 comprises 16 residues.

This clonotype was seen at least ten times. The J gene is TRBJ2-3, the V gene TRBV6-1; maybe TRBD2 (6 bases). This CDR3 has 15 residues. Germline V gives CDR1 MNHNS, CDR2 SASEGT. V was shortened by 3 bases and J by 4 bases, with 14 bases between the two germline ends. The CDR3 protein is CASSDLAAGPDTQYF. CDR3 coding DNA: TGTGCCAGCAGTGACCTGGCCGCGGGGCCAGATACGCAGTATTTT.

This clonotype occurred many times. The chain uses TRBV7-3 and TRBJ2-5; possible D gene TRBD2, 6 bases. The germline V gene has CDR1 SGHTA and CDR2 FQGTGA. Trimming cost V 7 bases and J 4 bases, with 19 bases left between them. The CDR3 has 15 amino acids. CDR3 coding DNA: TGTGCCAGCACCCCAACCGGGACTGTAGGAGAGACCCAGTACTTC. This translates into CASTPTGTVGETQYF.

This clonotype was recorded at least ten times. The V call is TRBV5-1, the J call TRBJ1-2, with D perhaps TRBD1 (6 bases). CDR3 length: 15 residues. Germline V gene data show CDR1 as SGHRS and CDR2 as YFSETQ. V was shortened by 4 bases and J by 5 bases, with 18 bases between the two germline ends. CDR3 in amino acids: CASSPGAGGWYGYTF. The CDR3 DNA follows: TGCGCCAGCAGCCCAGGAGCCGGGGGCTGGTATGGCTACACCTTC. The full variable domain, with the rest looked up from reference TRBV5-1 and TRBJ1-2, is KAGVTQTPRYLIKTRGQQVTLSCSPISGHRSVSWYQQTPGQGLQFLFEYFSETQRNKGNFPGRFSGRQFSNSRSEMNVSTLELGDSALYLCASSPGAGGWYGYTFGSGTRLTVV.

This clonotype was recorded at least ten times. This chain links TRBV30 with TRBJ1-1; D gene uncertain. Germline V gene sequence: CDR1 GTSNPN, CDR2 SVGIG (reference sequence). The ends were cut back, 3 bases at V and 1 base at J, with 9 bases in the middle. CDR3 length equals 13 residues. CDR3 region: CAWRGEPNTEAFF. The CDR3, as DNA: TGTGCCTGGAGAGGAGAGCCGAACACTGAAGCTTTCTTT.

This clonotype was seen more than once but under ten times. The V gene is TRBV29-1, the J gene TRBJ2-7, with D perhaps given as TRBD1 or TRBD2 (5 bases each). CDR1 is SQVTM, CDR2 ANQGSEA, per germline. The CDR3 length is 12 residues. The V end was cut by 8 bases, the J end by 2 bases, with 13 bases between. CDR3 nucleotides: TGCAGCACGGGACCGGGAACCTACGAGCAGTACTTC. Its translation is CSTGPGTYEQYF.